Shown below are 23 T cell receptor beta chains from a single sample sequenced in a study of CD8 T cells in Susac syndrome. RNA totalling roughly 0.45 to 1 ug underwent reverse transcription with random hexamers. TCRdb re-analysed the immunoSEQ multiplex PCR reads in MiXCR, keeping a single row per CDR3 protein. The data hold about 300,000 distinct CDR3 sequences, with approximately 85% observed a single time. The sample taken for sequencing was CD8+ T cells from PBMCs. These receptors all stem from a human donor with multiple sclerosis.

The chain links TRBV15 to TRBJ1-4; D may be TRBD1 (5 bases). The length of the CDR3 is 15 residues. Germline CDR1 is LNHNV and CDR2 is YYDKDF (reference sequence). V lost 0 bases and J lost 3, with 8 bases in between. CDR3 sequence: CATSRDRGANEKLFF. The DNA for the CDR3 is TGTGCCACCAGCAGAGATAGAGGGGCTAATGAAAAACTGTTTTTT.

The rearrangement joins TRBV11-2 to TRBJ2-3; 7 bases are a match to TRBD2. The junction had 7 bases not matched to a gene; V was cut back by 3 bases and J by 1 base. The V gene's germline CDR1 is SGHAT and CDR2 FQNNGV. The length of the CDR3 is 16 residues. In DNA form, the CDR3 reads TGTGCCAGCAGCTTGGGACTAAGCGGGGGCACAGATACGCAGTATTTT. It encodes CASSLGLSGGTDTQYF.

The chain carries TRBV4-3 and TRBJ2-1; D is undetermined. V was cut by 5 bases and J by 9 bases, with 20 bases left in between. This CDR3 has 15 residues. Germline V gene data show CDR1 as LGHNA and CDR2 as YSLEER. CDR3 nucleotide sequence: TGCGCCAGCAGCTCGTCCCCGTTAAAATGGGGTGAGCAGTTCTTC. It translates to CASSSSPLKWGEQFF.

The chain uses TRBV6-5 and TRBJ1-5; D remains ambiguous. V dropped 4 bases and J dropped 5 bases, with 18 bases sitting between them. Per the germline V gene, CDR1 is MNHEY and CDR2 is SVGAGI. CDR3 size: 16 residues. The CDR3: CASSSAEPTTYQPQHF. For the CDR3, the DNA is TGTGCCAGCAGTTCCGCCGAACCTACCACTTATCAGCCCCAGCATTTT.

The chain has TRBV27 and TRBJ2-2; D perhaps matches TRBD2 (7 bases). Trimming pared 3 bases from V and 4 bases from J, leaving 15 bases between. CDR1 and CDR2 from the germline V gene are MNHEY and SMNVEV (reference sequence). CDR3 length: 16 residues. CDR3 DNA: TGTGCCAGCAGTTTCGTTGCAGGGGAGGGCACCGGGGAGCTGTTTTTT. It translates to CASSFVAGEGTGELFF.

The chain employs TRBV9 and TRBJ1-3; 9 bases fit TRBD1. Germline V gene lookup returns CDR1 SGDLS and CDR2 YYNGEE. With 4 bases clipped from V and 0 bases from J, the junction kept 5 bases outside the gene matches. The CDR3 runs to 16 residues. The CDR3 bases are TGTGCCAGCAGCCCACCGGACAGGGGCTCTGGAAACACCATATATTTT. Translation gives CASSPPDRGSGNTIYF.

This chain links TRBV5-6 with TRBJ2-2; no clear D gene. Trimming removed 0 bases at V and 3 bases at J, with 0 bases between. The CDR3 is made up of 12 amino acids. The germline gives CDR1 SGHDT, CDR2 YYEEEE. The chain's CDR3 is CASSLDTGELFF. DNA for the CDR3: TGTGCCAGCAGCTTGGACACCGGGGAGCTGTTTTTT.

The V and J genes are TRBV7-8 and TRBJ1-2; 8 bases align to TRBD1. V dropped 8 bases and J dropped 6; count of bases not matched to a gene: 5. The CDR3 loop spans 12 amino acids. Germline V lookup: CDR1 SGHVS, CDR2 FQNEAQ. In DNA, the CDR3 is TGTGCCAGCGGCTCGACAGGGGATGGCTACACCTTC. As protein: CASGSTGDGYTF.

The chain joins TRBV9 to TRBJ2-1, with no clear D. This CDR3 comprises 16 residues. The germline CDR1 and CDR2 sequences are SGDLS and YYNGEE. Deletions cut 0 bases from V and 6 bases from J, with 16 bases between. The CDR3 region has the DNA TGTGCCAGCAGCGTAGCCCTTTCTCCTACGGGCAATGAGCAGTTCTTC. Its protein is CASSVALSPTGNEQFF.

CDR3 in DNA: TGTGCCAGCAGCTTGGCCCATGGGGCAGGGGTAGGAAACGAGCAGTACTTC. Protein sequence: CASSLAHGAGVGNEQYF. The chain links TRBV5-5 to TRBJ2-7; D may be TRBD1 (6 bases). This CDR3 contains 17 residues. V was cut by 0 bases and J by 5 bases, with 21 bases left in between. Germline lookup yields CDR1 SGHKS and CDR2 YYEKEE (reference sequence).

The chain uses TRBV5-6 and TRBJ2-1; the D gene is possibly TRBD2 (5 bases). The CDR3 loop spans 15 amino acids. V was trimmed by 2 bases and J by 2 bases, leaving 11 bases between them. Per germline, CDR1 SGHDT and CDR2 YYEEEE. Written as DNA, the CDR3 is TGTGCCAGCAGCTTCACGGACTTAGCCTACAATGAGCAGTTCTTC. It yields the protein CASSFTDLAYNEQFF.

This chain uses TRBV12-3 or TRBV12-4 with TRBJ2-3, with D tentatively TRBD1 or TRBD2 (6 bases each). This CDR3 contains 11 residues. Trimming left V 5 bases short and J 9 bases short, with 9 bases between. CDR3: CASSQGRTQYF. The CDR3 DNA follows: TGTGCCAGCAGTCAGGGGAGGACGCAGTATTTT.

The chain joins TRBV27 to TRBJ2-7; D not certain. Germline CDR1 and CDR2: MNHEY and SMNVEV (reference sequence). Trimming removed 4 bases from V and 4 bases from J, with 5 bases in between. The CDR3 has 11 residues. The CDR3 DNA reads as TGTGCCAGCAGTTCAGAATACGAGCAGTACTTC. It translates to CASSSEYEQYF.

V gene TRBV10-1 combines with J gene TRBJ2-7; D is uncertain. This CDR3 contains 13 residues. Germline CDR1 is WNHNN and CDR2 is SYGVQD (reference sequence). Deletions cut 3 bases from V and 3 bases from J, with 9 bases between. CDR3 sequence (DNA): TGCGCCAGCAGTGAATGGCAGTACTACGAGCAGTACTTC. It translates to CASSEWQYYEQYF.

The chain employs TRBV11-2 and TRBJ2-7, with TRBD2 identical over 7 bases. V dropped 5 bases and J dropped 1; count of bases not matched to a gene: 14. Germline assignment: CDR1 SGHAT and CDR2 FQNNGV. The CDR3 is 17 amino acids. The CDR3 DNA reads TGTGCCAGCAGCCCGTATGGACCTAGCGGATTGTCCTACGAGCAGTACTTC. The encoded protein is CASSPYGPSGLSYEQYF.

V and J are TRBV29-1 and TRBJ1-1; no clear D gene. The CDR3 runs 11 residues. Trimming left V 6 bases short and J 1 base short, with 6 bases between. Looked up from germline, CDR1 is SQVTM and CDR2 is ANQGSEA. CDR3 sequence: CSVESNTEAFF. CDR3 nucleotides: TGCAGCGTAGAATCGAACACTGAAGCTTTCTTT.

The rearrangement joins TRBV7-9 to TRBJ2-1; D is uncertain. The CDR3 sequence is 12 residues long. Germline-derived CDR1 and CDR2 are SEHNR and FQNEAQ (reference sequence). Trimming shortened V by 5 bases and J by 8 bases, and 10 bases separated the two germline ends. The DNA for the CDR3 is TGTGCCAGCAGCCCGGCTGTCGATGAGCAGTTCTTC. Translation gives CASSPAVDEQFF.

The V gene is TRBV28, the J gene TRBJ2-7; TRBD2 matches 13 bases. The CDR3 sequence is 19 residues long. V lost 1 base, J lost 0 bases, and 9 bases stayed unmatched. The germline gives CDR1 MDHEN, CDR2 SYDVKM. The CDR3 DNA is TGTGCCAGCAGTTTATTATTGGGACTAGCGGGGACTAGCTCCTACGAGCAGTACTTC. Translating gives CASSLLLGLAGTSSYEQYF. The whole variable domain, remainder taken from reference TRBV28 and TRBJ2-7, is DVKVTQSSRYLVKRTGEKVFLECVQDMDHENMFWYRQDPGLGLRLIYFSYDVKMKEKGDIPEGYSVSREKKERFSLILESASTNQTSMYLCASSLLLGLAGTSSYEQYFGPGTRLTVT.

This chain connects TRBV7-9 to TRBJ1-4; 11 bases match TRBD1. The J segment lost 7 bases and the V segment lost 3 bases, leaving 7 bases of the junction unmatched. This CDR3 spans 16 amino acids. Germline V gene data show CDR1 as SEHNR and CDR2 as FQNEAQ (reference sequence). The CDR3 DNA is TGTGCCAGCAGCTTTATGGTCGGACAGGGGGCTGAAAAACTGTTTTTT. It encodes CASSFMVGQGAEKLFF. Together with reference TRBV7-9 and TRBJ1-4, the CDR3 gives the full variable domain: DTGVSQNPRHKITKRGQNVTFRCDPISEHNRLYWYRQTLGQGPEFLTYFQNEAQLEKSRLLSDRFSAERPKGSFSTLEIQRTEQGDSAMYLCASSFMVGQGAEKLFFGSGTQLSVL.

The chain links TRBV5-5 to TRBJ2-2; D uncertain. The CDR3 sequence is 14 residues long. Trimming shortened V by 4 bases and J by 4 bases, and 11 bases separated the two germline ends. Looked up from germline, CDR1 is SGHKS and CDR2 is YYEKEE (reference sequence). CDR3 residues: CASSPPLSTGELFF. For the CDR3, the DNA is TGTGCCAGCAGCCCACCTTTATCCACCGGGGAGCTGTTTTTT.

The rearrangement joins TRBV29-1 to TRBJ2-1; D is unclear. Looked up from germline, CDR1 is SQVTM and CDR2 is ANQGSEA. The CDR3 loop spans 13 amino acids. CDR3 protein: CIARLLTYNEQFF. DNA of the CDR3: TGCATCGCCAGACTGTTAACCTACAATGAGCAGTTCTTC.

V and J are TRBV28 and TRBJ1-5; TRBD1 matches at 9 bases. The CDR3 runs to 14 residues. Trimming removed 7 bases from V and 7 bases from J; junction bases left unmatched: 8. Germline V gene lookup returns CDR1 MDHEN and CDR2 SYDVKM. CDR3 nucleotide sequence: TGTGCCAGCACCGTGAGGACAGGGGCACAGCCCCAGCATTTT. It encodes CASTVRTGAQPQHF.

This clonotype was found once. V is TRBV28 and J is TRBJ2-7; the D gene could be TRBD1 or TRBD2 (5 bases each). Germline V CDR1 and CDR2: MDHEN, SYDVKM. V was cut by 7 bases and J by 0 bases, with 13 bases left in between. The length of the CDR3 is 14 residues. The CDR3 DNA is TGTGCCAGCAATTCCAGGGAGAGCTCCTACGAGCAGTACTTC. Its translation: CASNSRESSYEQYF.